The T cell receptor beta chain described here comes from a study of regulatory T cells in long-lasting Graves disease. This sample's time point: newly diagnosed GD, antithyroid drugs for less than 3 months. Generation of the TCR library employed RNA extracted from PBMCs. From an endocrinology department in Xi'an, China, came the patients. This clonotype showed up many times. Trimming took 1 base from V and 10 from J, leaving 18 bases between them. This CDR3 spans 15 amino acids. In germline, CDR1 is SGHRS, CDR2 YFSETQ. Construction of TCR beta libraries relied on iRepertoire HTBI primers and on Arm-PCR targeting CDR3 regions. TCRdb analysed the multiplex PCR reads with MiXCR anew, one entry per CDR3 protein. The top ten clones hold around 10% of a sample with roughly 560,000 distinct CDR3 sequences, approximately 12% of them seen once. These data were also filed under a second study, of T cells in Graves' hyperthyroidism and ophthalmopathy. That source adds: The HTBI primer set drove a first-round RT-PCR of the TCR CDR3. In blood, most of the thyroid clonotypes expanded above 0.001 were also present.

The V call is TRBV5-1, the J call TRBJ2-1; possibly TRBD2 for D (6 bases). The receptor's source is a woman between 25 and 40 years old with Graves disease. The sample consisted of peripheral blood mononuclear cells (PBMCs), taken at new diagnosis, from a patient treated with antithyroid drugs. The CDR3 here is CASSLPSGYLGEQFF. DNA for the CDR3: TGCGCCAGCAGCTTGCCAAGCGGGTATTTGGGGGAGCAGTTCTTC.